This T cell receptor (beta chain) derives from a study of T cell changes during pregnancy in multiple sclerosis (dated by TCRdb to the late 2010s). Looking at the study overall: The study examined how the T cell repertoire changed over the course of pregnancy in women with multiple sclerosis.

A word on this clone: Its antigen is unknown. No clone much larger than this one lies a single base away; base qualities are absent.

For this chain, trimming is 5 bases at the V end and 6 bases at the J end, and the number of junction bases without a gene match is 25. From the cysteine through the phenylalanine, the CDR3 covers 22 amino acids. Of the read, only the CDR3 DNA is kept; its 66 bases are in frame from base 1. The germline V gene (reference sequence) yields MNHEY for CDR1 and SMNVEV for CDR2. Library prep was done by the immunoSEQ multiplex PCR assay. TCRdb carries this immuneACCESS record with in-frame sequences only. Its versions omit some clonotypes, under half of them owing to an unresolved V gene in the studies checked, with the rest unexplained. The sample contains around 30,000 clones, 75% to 95% of them found a single time. 6.2% of the sample is taken by the ten largest.

The V and J genes are TRBV27 and TRBJ2-2, with TRBD2 matching 12 junction bases. The sample in question was CD8+ T cells from peripheral blood mononuclear cells, obtained before pregnancy. This sequence originates from a female donor with multiple sclerosis, enrolled in a pregnancy study. DNA sequence: TGTGCCAGCAGTCCCCCGTCCTTCATTCTGGCGGGTCTAGCGGGAGGGGCCGGGGAGCTGTTTTTT. This codes for CASSPPSFILAGLAGGAGELFF.